Shown below are 16 T cell receptor beta chains from a single sample sequenced in a study of fetal regulatory T cell absence and autoimmunity. This table comes from immunoSEQ multiplex PCR, and its TCRdb copy is limited to in-frame clones, with some not included. Among about 95,000 clones, approximately 75% were seen once, and the ten largest hold roughly 2%. Material: pancreas tissue. These receptors came from a male donor with IPEX syndrome.

The chain couples TRBV7-9 to TRBJ2-5; tentative D call: TRBD2 (6 bases). Germline V lookup: CDR1 SEHNR, CDR2 FQNEAQ (reference sequence). The CDR3 has 14 amino acids. Trimming pared 1 base from V and 4 bases from J, leaving 10 bases between. CDR3 in amino acids: CASSLVLGGETQYF. The CDR3 DNA is TGTGCCAGCAGCTTAGTCCTCGGGGGAGAGACCCAGTACTTC.

This clone has only one observation. The chain joins TRBV30 to TRBJ2-7; D remains ambiguous. Trimming took off 3 bases at V and 3 bases at J, with 12 bases between the two ends. The CDR3 runs to 13 residues. Per the germline V gene, CDR1 is GTSNPN and CDR2 is SVGIG (reference sequence). For the CDR3, the DNA is TGTGCCTGGAGAGACAAGTACCTCTACGAGCAGTACTTC. Amino acid sequence: CAWRDKYLYEQYF. Full variable domain (rest looked up from reference TRBV30 and TRBJ2-7): SQTIHQWPATLVQPVGSPLSLECTVEGTSNPNLYWYRQAAGRGLQLLFYSVGIGQISSEVPQNLSASRPQDRQFILSSKKLLLSDSGFYLCAWRDKYLYEQYFGPGTRLTVT.

The chain combines TRBV6-5 with TRBJ2-1; a possible D gene is TRBD2 (6 bases). Germline V gene sequence: CDR1 MNHEY, CDR2 SVGAGI. Deletions cut 6 bases from V and 2 bases from J, with 14 bases between. The CDR3 is 15 residues long. The CDR3 DNA reads TGTGCCAGCAGCCGCGGGGTGGGGCCCTACAATGAGCAGTTCTTC. It translates to CASSRGVGPYNEQFF.

The V and J genes are TRBV6-5 and TRBJ2-3; tentative D call: TRBD1 (5 bases). From germline, CDR1 is MNHEY and CDR2 SVGAGI. The CDR3 has 15 residues. Trimming pared 0 bases from V and 6 bases from J, leaving 13 bases between. The CDR3 here is CASSYSQGRADTQYF. DNA for the CDR3: TGTGCCAGCAGTTACTCGCAGGGTCGGGCCGATACGCAGTATTTT.

The rearrangement joins TRBV6-8 to TRBJ2-2; TRBD2 aligns across 9 bases. Germline V gene lookup returns CDR1 MNHGY and CDR2 SAAAGT. V dropped 6 bases and J dropped 0; count of bases not matched to a gene: 5. The CDR3 has 16 amino acids. The CDR3: CASSLLAGANTGELFF. The CDR3 region has the DNA TGTGCCAGCAGCTTGTTAGCGGGAGCGAACACCGGGGAGCTGTTTTTT.

The V gene is TRBV9, the J gene TRBJ1-2, with TRBD1 matching over 7 bases. There are 13 residues in the CDR3. The J segment lost 7 bases and the V segment lost 2 bases, leaving 5 bases of the junction unmatched. Germline V gene sequence: CDR1 SGDLS, CDR2 YYNGEE. This CDR3 reads CASSVTGTGGYTF. CDR3 DNA: TGTGCCAGCAGCGTGACAGGGACCGGTGGCTACACCTTC. Looking up the rest from reference TRBV9 and TRBJ1-2 gives the full variable domain: DSGVTQTPKHLITATGQRVTLRCSPRSGDLSVYWYQQSLDQGLQFLIQYYNGEERAKGNILERFSAQQFPDLHSELNLSSLELGDSALYFCASSVTGTGGYTFGSGTRLTVV.

This rearrangement joins TRBV4-2 to TRBJ2-7; 7 nucleotides match TRBD1. V shed 1 base and J 4 bases; nucleotides not matched to a gene: 7. CDR3 length: 15 amino acids. Germline assignment: CDR1 LGHNA and CDR2 YNFKEQ. DNA of the CDR3: TGTGCCAGCAGCCAAGTTGTGGGACAGACATACGAGCAGTACTTC. This gives the protein CASSQVVGQTYEQYF.

This clone appeared a single time. This sequence joins TRBV7-8 and TRBJ2-7; perhaps TRBD2 as D (5 bases). Germline assignment: CDR1 SGHVS and CDR2 FQNEAQ. This CDR3 has 16 amino acids. Trimming stripped 5 bases from V and 4 bases from J, with 21 bases between. For the CDR3, the DNA is TGTGCCAGCAGCCCAGCGCGGAGGCCCCGGGCGTACGAGCAGTACTTC. It specifies CASSPARRPRAYEQYF.

The count of this clone is one. The chain has TRBV5-1 and TRBJ2-7, with D perhaps matching TRBD2 (5 bases). In germline, CDR1 is SGHRS, CDR2 YFSETQ. This CDR3 has 13 residues. Between the trimmed V and J ends, which lost 0 bases and 5 bases, there was a span of 9 bases. The CDR3 region is CASSLASYHEQYF. CDR3 in DNA: TGCGCCAGCAGCTTGGCTAGCTACCACGAGCAGTACTTC. Variable domain in full (rest from reference TRBV5-1 and TRBJ2-7): KAGVTQTPRYLIKTRGQQVTLSCSPISGHRSVSWYQQTPGQGLQFLFEYFSETQRNKGNFPGRFSGRQFSNSRSEMNVSTLELGDSALYLCASSLASYHEQYFGPGTRLTVT.

CDR3 region: CASNRAGGNTIYF. CDR3 sequence (DNA): TGTGCCAGCAACAGGGCAGGGGGAAACACCATATATTTT. The chain employs TRBV9 and TRBJ1-3, with D possibly TRBD1 on 6 matching bases. Germline V CDR1 and CDR2: SGDLS, YYNGEE. V was pared by 6 bases and J by 4 bases, with 11 bases between. The CDR3 contains 13 residues.

The chain carries TRBV7-6 and TRBJ2-5, with D uncertain. Germline CDR1 and CDR2: SGHVS and FNYEAQ. This CDR3 spans 11 amino acids. V gave up 4 bases and J gave up 5 bases, with 5 bases separating them. The CDR3 loop is CASSWRETQYF. In DNA, the CDR3 is TGTGCCAGCAGCTGGCGTGAGACCCAGTACTTC.

This clone was seen just once. This chain joins TRBV19 and TRBJ2-7, with 9 bases matching TRBD1. After removal of 1 base from V and 2 bases from J, the junction contained 0 bases not matched to a gene. CDR3 size: 14 residues. Germline assignment: CDR1 LNHDA and CDR2 SQIVND (reference sequence). The CDR3 spells CASSIGQGAYEQYF. As DNA, the CDR3 is TGTGCCAGTAGTATAGGACAGGGGGCCTACGAGCAGTACTTC.

This clone was counted a single time. The rearrangement links TRBV19 to TRBJ2-3, with D uncertain. The CDR3 contains 16 residues. CDR1 and CDR2 from the germline V gene are LNHDA and SQIVND (reference sequence). The V and J ends lost 2 bases and 0 bases respectively, with 12 bases between them. In nucleotides, the CDR3 is TGTGCCAGTAGTATACCGCGACGCACTAGCACAGATACGCAGTATTTT. The encoded protein is CASSIPRRTSTDTQYF.

This clone was counted only a few times. CDR3 bases: TGTGCCAGCAGCTACAGGGACTATGGCTACACCTTC. Translation: CASSYRDYGYTF. This sequence joins TRBV5-4 and TRBJ1-2, with D perhaps TRBD1 (6 bases). The germline CDR1 and CDR2 sequences are SGHNT and YYREEE (reference sequence). V lost 3 bases, J lost 3 bases, and 6 bases lay in between. This CDR3 comprises 12 residues. Combining the CDR3 with reference TRBV5-4 and TRBJ1-2 gives the whole variable domain ETGVTQSPTHLIKTRGQQVTLRCSSQSGHNTVSWYQQALGQGPQFIFQYYREEENGRGNFPPRFSGLQFPNYSSELNVNALELDDSALYLCASSYRDYGYTFGSGTRLTVV.

The rearrangement joins TRBV7-9 to TRBJ2-7; D perhaps matches TRBD1 (5 bases). Germline V lookup: CDR1 SEHNR, CDR2 FQNEAQ (reference sequence). The V gene lost 3 bases and the J gene lost 2 bases, with 8 bases spanning the gap. CDR3 length equals 13 residues. CDR3 nucleotides: TGTGCCAGCAGCTTGGAAGGGGCCTACGAGCAGTACTTC. Translated, it gives CASSLEGAYEQYF.

The chain has TRBV27 and TRBJ1-2; 11 nucleotides line up with TRBD1. Germline CDR1 is MNHEY and CDR2 is SMNVEV (reference sequence). The CDR3 is 14 amino acids. The J segment lost 5 bases and the V segment lost 4 bases, leaving 3 bases of the junction unmatched. In DNA form, the CDR3 reads TGTGCCAGCAGTTCTCGGGACAGGGGGTATGGCTACACCTTC. Encoded protein: CASSSRDRGYGYTF.